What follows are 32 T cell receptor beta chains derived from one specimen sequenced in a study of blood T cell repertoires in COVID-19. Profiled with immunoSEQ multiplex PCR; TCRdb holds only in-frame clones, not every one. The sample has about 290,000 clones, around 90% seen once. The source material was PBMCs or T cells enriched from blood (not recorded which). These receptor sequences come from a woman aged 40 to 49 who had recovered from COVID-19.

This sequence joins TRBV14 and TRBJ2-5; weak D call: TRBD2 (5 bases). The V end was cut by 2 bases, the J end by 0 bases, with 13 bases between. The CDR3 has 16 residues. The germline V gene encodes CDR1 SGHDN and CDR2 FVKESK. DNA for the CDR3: TGTGCCAGCAGCCAATTAACGGGAATGTACCAAGAGACCCAGTACTTC. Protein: CASSQLTGMYQETQYF.

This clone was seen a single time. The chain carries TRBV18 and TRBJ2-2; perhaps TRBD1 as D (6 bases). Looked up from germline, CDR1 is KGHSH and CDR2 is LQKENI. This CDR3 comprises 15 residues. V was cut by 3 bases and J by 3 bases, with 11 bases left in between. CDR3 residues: CASSPGALDTGELFF. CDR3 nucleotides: TGTGCCAGCTCACCGGGGGCGTTGGACACCGGGGAGCTGTTTTTT.

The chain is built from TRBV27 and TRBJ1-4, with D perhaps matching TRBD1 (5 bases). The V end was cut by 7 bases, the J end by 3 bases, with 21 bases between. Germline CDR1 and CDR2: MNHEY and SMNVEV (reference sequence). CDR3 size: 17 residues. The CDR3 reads CASTGGGGAGANEKLFF. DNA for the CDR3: TGTGCCAGCACCGGGGGGGGAGGGGCTGGTGCTAATGAAAAACTGTTTTTT.

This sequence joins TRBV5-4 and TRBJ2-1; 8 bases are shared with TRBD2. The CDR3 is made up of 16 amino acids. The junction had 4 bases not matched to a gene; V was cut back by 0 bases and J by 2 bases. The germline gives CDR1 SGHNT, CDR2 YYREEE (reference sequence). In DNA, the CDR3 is TGTGCCAGCAGCTTGGCCGGGGGGGGTACCTACAATGAGCAGTTCTTC. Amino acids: CASSLAGGGTYNEQFF.

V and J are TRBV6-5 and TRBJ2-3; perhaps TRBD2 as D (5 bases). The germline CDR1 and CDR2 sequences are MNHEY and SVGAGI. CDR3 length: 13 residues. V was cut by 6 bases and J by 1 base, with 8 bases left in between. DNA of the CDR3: TGTGCCAGCAGGAGGACTGGCACAGATACGCAGTATTTT. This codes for CASRRTGTDTQYF.

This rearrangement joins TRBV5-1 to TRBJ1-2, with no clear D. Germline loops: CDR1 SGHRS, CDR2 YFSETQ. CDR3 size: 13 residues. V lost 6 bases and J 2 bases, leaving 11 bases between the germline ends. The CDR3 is CASTPGRNYGYTF. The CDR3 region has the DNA TGCGCCAGCACCCCTGGCAGAAACTATGGCTACACCTTC.

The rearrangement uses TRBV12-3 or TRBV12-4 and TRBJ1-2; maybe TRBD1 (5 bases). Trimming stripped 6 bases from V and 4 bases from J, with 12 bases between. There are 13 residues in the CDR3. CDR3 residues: CASSQYDSYGYTF. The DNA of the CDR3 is TGTGCCAGCAGCCAATACGACAGCTATGGCTACACCTTC.

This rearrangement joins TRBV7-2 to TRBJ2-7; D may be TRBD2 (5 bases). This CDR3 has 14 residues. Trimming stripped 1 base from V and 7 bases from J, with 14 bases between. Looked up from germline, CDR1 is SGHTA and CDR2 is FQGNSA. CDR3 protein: CASSLEGGPGEQYF. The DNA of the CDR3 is TGTGCCAGCAGCTTAGAAGGAGGCCCGGGTGAGCAGTACTTC.

CDR3: CARGWDRGLGRSYTF. The CDR3 DNA follows: TGTGCCAGGGGGTGGGACAGGGGACTTGGGAGAAGCTACACCTTC. This sequence joins TRBV21-1 and TRBJ1-2; no DNA check was done on the table's D call, TRBD1. TRBV21-1 has pseudogene status. The CDR3 loop spans 15 amino acids.

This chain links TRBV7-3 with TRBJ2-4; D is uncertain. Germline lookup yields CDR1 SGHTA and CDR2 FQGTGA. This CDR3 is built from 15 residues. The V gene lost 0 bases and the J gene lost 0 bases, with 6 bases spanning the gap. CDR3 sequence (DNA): TGTGCCAGCAGCTTAACGTCAGGAGCCAAAAACATTCAGTACTTC. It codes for CASSLTSGAKNIQYF.

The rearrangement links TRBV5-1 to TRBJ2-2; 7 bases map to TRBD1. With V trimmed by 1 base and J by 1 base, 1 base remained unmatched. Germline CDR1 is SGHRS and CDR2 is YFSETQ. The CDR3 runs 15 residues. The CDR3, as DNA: TGCGCCAGCAGCTTGAACAGGGGGAACACCGGGGAGCTGTTTTTT. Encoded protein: CASSLNRGNTGELFF.

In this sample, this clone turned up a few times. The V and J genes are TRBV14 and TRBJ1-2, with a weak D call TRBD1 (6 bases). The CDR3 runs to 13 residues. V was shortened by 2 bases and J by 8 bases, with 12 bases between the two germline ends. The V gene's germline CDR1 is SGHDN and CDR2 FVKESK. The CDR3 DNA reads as TGTGCCAGCAGCCAATCCCGGGACACGGGCTACACCTTC. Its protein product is CASSQSRDTGYTF. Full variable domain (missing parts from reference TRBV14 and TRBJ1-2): EAGVTQFPSHSVIEKGQTVTLRCDPISGHDNLYWYRRVMGKEIKFLLHFVKESKQDESGMPNNRFLAERTGGTYSTLKVQPAELEDSGVYFCASSQSRDTGYTFGSGTRLTVV.

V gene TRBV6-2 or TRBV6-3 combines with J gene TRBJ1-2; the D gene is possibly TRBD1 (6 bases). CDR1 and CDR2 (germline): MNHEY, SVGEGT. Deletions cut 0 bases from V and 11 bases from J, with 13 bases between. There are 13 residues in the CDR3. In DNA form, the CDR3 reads TGTGCCAGCAGTTACTCCCGACAGGAAAGGTACACCTTC. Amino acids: CASSYSRQERYTF.

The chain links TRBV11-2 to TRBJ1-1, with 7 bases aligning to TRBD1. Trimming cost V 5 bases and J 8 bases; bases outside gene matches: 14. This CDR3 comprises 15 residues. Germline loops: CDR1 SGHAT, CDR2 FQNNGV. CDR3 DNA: TGTGCCAGCAGCCTAAACAGGGGCCAAAAGGAAGAAGCTTTCTTT. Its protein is CASSLNRGQKEEAFF.

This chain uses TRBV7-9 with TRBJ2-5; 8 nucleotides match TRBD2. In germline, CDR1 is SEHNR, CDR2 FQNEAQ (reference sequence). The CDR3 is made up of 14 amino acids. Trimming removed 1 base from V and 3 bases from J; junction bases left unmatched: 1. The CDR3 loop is CASSLVLAEETQYF. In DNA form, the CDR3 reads TGTGCCAGCAGCTTAGTACTAGCGGAAGAGACCCAGTACTTC.

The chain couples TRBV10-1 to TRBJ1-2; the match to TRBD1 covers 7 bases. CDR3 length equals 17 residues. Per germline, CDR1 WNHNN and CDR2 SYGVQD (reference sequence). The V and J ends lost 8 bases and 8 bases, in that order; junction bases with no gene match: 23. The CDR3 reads CASQTVPNGRGARGYTF. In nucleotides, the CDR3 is TGCGCCAGCCAAACAGTACCAAACGGCAGGGGGGCGCGGGGCTACACCTTC.

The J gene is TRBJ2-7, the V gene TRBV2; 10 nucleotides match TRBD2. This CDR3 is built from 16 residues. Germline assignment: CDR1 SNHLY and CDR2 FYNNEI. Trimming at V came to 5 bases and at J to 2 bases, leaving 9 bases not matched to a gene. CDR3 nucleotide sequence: TGTGCCAGCAGTCCTCTTATAGCGGGGGGACCCTACGAGCAGTACTTC. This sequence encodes CASSPLIAGGPYEQYF.

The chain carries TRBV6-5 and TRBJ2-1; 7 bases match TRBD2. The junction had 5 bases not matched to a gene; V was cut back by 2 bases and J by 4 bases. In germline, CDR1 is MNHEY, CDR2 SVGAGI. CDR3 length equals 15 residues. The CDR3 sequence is CASSYVAGAYNEQFF. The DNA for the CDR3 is TGTGCCAGCAGTTACGTCGCGGGAGCTTACAATGAGCAGTTCTTC.

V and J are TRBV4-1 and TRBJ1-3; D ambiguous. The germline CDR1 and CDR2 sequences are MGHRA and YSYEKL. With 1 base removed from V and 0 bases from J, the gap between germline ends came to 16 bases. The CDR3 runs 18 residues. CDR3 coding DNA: TGCGCCAGCAGCCAAGGGGTTGGAGGCAGCCACTCTGGAAACACCATATATTTT. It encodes CASSQGVGGSHSGNTIYF.

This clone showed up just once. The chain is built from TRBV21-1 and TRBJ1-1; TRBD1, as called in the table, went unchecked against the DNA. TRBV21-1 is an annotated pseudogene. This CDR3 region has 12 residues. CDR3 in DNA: TGTGCCAGCAGCGGTCCAGGCTCTGAAGCTTTCTTT. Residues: CASSGPGSEAFF.

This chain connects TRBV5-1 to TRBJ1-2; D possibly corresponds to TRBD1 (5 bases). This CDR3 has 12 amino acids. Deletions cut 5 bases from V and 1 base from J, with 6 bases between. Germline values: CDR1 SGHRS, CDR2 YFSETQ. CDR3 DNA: TGCGCCAGCAGAGGGGATAACTATGGCTACACCTTC. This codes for CASRGDNYGYTF.

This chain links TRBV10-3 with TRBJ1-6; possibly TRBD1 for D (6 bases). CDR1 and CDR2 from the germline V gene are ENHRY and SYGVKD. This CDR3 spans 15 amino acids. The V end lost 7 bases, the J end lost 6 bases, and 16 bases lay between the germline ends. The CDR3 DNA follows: TGTGCCATCAATTCCGAGGACAGCCCTAATTCACCCCTCCACTTT. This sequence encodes CAINSEDSPNSPLHF.

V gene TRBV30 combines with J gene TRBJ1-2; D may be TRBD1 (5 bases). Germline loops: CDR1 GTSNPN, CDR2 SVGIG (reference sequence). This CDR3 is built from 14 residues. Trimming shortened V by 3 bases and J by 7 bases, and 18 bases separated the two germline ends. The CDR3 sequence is CAWSRGGRGFGYTF. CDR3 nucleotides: TGTGCCTGGAGCCGAGGTGGACGGGGGTTTGGCTACACCTTC.

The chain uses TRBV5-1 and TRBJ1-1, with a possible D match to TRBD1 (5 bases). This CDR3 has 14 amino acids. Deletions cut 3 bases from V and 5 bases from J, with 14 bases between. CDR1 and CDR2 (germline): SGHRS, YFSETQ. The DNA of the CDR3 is TGCGCCAGCAGCTCCCAGCAGGGTCTAACTGAAGCTTTCTTT. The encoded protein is CASSSQQGLTEAFF.

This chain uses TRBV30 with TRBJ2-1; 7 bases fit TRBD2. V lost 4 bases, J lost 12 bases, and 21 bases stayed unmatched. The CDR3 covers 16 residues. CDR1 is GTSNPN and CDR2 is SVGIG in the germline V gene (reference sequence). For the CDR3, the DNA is TGTGCCTGGACCCAAGCCCTAGCGGCCCTTGGTATGGGGCAGTTCTTC. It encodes CAWTQALAALGMGQFF.

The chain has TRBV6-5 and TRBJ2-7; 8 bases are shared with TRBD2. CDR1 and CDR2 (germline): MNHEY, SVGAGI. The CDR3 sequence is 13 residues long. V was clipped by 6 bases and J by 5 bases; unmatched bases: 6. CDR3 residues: CASSPGGVNEQYF. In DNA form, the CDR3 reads TGTGCCAGCAGCCCGGGAGGGGTGAACGAGCAGTACTTC.

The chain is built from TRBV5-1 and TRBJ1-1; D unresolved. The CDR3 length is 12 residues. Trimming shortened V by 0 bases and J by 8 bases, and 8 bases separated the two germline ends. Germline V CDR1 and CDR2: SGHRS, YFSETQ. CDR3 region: CASSLAGSEAFF. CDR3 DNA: TGCGCCAGCAGCTTGGCGGGTTCGGAAGCTTTCTTT.

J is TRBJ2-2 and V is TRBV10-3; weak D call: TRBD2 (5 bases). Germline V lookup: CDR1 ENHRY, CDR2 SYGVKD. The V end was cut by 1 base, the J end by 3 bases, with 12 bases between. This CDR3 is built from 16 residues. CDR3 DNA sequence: TGTGCCATCAGTGAGTTTGGTCTAGCCTACACCGGGGAGCTGTTTTTT. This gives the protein CAISEFGLAYTGELFF.

The CDR3 protein is CSAFGGIEQFF. The CDR3 DNA sequence: TGCAGTGCCTTTGGGGGCATTGAGCAGTTCTTC. The rearrangement uses TRBV20-1 and TRBJ2-1, with D maybe TRBD1 (6 bases). CDR1 DFQATT and CDR2 SNEGSKA come from the germline V gene (reference sequence). V was clipped by 6 bases and J by 9 bases, with 12 bases between them. This CDR3 is built from 11 residues.

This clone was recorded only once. The CDR3 protein is CAIGRLALEQYF. The CDR3 coding sequence is TGCGCCATCGGGAGGTTGGCCCTCGAGCAGTACTTC. V is TRBV4-3 and J is TRBJ2-7, with 7 bases matching TRBD2. CDR1 LGHNA and CDR2 YSLEER come from the germline V gene. V dropped 10 bases and J dropped 6; count of bases not matched to a gene: 9. The CDR3 consists of 12 residues.

The CDR3 DNA follows: TGTGCCAGCTCACCACTTTTGGCACAGGCTGCCTACGAGCAGTACTTC. It translates to CASSPLLAQAAYEQYF. V gene TRBV18 combines with J gene TRBJ2-7; TRBD1 is a possible D gene (5 bases). The germline V and J ends were trimmed by 1 base and 2 bases, with 15 bases remaining between them. Germline-derived CDR1 and CDR2 are KGHSH and LQKENI. The CDR3 is 16 amino acids.

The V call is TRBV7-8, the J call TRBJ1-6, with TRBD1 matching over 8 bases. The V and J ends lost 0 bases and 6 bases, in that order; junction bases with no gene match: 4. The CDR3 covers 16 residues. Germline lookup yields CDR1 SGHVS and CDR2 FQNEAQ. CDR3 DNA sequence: TGTGCCAGCAGCTTAGCCAGGGGGCTAGGTAATTCACCCCTCCACTTT. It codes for CASSLARGLGNSPLHF.